This T cell receptor (beta chain) was observed in a study of early T cells in non-severe SARS-CoV-2 infection (dated by TCRdb to the early 2020s). Broadly, across the study: TCR sequencing used bulk RNA from unsorted whole blood, so alpha and beta chains could not be paired. Broader findings and caveats from the paper: VDJdb matching was skewed toward anti-spike CD8 responses, so virus-specific expansions were likely underestimated and private and CD4 specificities were missed.

Library method: 5' RACE. Sequencing used a NextSeq 500. Unique molecular identifiers were attached to individual cDNA molecules in the TCR library protocol so that sequencing error and PCR bias could be corrected. Both TCR alpha and beta chains were sequenced, and tight co-correlation was observed between alpha and beta sequence abundances in each sample. As for the authors' bioinformatics: Decombinator V4 was used to perform V gene, J gene and CDR3 annotation of TCR sequences. TCRs were defined as expanded if a significant change between any two time points was detected under a Poisson model with p below 0.0001. TCR abundances were normalised to the total number of TCRs sequenced per sample and were expressed as counts per million. TRAV1-2 paired with TRAJ12, TRAJ20 or TRAJ33 defined MAIT TCRs, while TRAV10 paired with TRAJ18 defined iNKT TCRs. VDJdb, accessed on 1 November 2021, was searched for TCRs annotated for CMV, EBV and SARS-CoV-2, and TCRs annotated for more than one antigen were excluded. TCRdb trimmed public reads at Q25 via fastp, called clones via MiXCR and kept in-frame beta chains. Rows are unified per CDR3 protein, each entry keeping the most common DNA and genes. These V and J calls derive from TCRdb rather than the authors' analysis. The sample contains 100,000 to 120,000 distinct CDR3 sequences, approximately 12% of them found a single time. Less than 4.5% of the sample lies in the top ten.

This clonotype was counted between two and nine times. This receptor's antigen is unknown. Base-call qualities are not available, and no considerably larger clone is one nucleotide away. V is cut by 1 base and J by 3 bases, and the space between the germline ends is 22 bases. The CDR3 runs 17 residues from the cysteine to the phenylalanine. Only CDR3 DNA remains: 51 bases, in frame from the first base. Reading the germline V gene (reference sequence) gives CDR1 DFQATT and CDR2 SNEGSKA. This was a case-control study nested in a cohort of healthcare workers in London, UK, who had nasopharyngeal swab PCR tests and blood samples taken every week. Between 23 and 31 March 2020, the week of the UK lockdown, healthcare workers were enrolled and then followed up weekly for as long as 16 weeks.

The sequenced sample was whole blood, obtained at baseline. The source of this sequence is an adult who was a healthcare worker with PCR-confirmed SARS-CoV-2 infection or an uninfected control (not recorded which). This chain joins TRBV20-1 to TRBJ2-7; the D gene could be TRBD1 or TRBD2, each one agreeing over 5 bases. The DNA sequence is TGCAGTGCTAGAGTAGTAGACCTGGGACCGCCCCGCTACGAGCAGTACTTC. Its protein product is CSARVVDLGPPRYEQYF.